This TCR beta chain was sequenced for a study of early stage breast cancer tumors. Study summary: Of around 15 invasive breast tumors, about 12 were hormone receptor-positive, HER2-negative. Points from the study as a whole: In most of the 16 patients, blood comparison separated tumor from normal breast. Enriched TCRB sequences shared across patients were mostly commonly generated sequences.

V lost 5 bases to trimming and J lost 2 bases; unmatched junction nucleotides: 8. Germline V lookup: CDR1 MNHNY, CDR2 SVGAGI (reference sequence). The CDR3 length is 15 residues. Each sample had two DNA replicates, 0.5 ug blood or around 1.4 ug tissue. Measured with immunoSEQ multiplex PCR; TCRdb has only the in-frame clones, and not every one. The sample includes approximately 30,000 clones, less than 75% of them seen just once. On this clone itself: Its antigen is not known.

The receptor comes from a person aged 50 to 59 with breast cancer. Input material: breast tumor tissue. V usage is TRBV6-6 and J usage is TRBJ1-2, with TRBD1 identical over 7 bases. CDR3: CASSTQGRMNYGYTF. The DNA for the CDR3 is TGTGCCAGCAGTACACAGGGGCGCATGAACTATGGCTACACCTTC.